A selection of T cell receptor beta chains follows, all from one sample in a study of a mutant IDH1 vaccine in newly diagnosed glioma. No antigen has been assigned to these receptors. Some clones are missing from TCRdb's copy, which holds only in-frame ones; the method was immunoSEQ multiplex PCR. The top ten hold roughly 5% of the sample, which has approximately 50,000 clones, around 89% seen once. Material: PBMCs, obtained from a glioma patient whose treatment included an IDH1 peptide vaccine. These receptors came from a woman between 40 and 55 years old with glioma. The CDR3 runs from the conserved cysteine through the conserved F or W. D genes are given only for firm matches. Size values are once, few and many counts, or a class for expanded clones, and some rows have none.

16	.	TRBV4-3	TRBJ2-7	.	CASSPQPTGGTYEQYF	TGCGCCAGCAGCCCTCAACCGACTGGGGGTACCTACGAGCAGTACTTC
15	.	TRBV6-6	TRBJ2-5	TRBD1	CASSYPDRGSETQYF	TGTGCCAGCAGTTACCCGGACAGGGGATCGGAGACCCAGTACTTC
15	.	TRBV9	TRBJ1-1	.	CASSYGQHMNTEAFF	TGTGCCAGCAGCTACGGACAGCATATGAACACTGAAGCTTTCTTT
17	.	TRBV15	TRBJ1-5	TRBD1	CATSRAKGDSINQPQHF	TGTGCCACCAGCAGAGCTAAGGGGGACAGCATTAATCAGCCCCAGCATTTT
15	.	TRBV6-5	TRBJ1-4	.	CASSYGGASAEKLFF	TGTGCCAGCAGTTACGGGGGGGCTTCAGCTGAAAAACTGTTTTTT
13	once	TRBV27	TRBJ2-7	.	CASSMADSYEQYF	TGTGCCAGCAGTATGGCGGATAGCTACGAGCAGTACTTC
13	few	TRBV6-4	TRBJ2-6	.	CASSAAGANVLTF	TGTGCCAGCAGTGCCGCTGGGGCCAACGTCCTGACTTTC
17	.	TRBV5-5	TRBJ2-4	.	CASSLIVGTGRGNIQYF	TGTGCCAGCAGCTTGATTGTAGGAACAGGGCGTGGTAACATTCAGTACTTC
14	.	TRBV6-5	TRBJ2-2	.	CASSMGLSTGELFF	TGTGCCAGCAGTATGGGACTGTCCACCGGGGAGCTGTTTTTT
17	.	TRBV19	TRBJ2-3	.	CASSIGRLYSSTDTQYF	TGTGCCAGTAGTATAGGGAGACTATACTCCAGCACAGATACGCAGTATTTT
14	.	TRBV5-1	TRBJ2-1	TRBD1	CASSLGTGGGEQFF	TGCGCCAGCAGCTTGGGGACAGGGGGGGGTGAGCAGTTCTTC
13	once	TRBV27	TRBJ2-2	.	CASSHRGAGELFF	TGTGCCAGCAGTCATAGGGGTGCCGGGGAGCTGTTTTTT
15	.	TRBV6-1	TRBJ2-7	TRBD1	CASSEPGQVSYEQYF	TGTGCCAGCAGTGAACCGGGACAGGTATCCTACGAGCAGTACTTC
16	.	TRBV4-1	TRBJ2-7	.	CASSQDEVRSSYEQYF	TGCGCCAGCAGCCAAGATGAGGTTCGATCTTCCTACGAGCAGTACTTC
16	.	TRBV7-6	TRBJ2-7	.	CASSLPAFGRGPEQYF	TGTGCCAGCAGCTTGCCCGCATTCGGGCGTGGTCCCGAGCAGTACTTC
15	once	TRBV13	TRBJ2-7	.	CASSLGGEATYEQYF	TGTGCCAGCAGCTTAGGGGGGGAGGCAACCTACGAGCAGTACTTC
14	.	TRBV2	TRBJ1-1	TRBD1	CASGRQGRNTEAFF	TGTGCCAGCGGCAGACAGGGTAGGAACACTGAAGCTTTCTTT
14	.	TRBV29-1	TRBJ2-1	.	CSVGRGSSYNEQFF	TGCAGCGTAGGCCGGGGGAGCTCCTACAATGAGCAGTTCTTC
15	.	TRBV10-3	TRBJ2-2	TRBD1	CAISSGTGSTGELFF	TGTGCCATCAGTTCCGGGACAGGGTCTACCGGGGAGCTGTTTTTT
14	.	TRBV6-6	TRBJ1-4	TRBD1	CASETGGAGEKLFF	TGTGCCAGCGAAACAGGGGGCGCCGGGGAAAAACTGTTTTTT
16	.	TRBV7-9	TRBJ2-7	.	CASSSGVLGSGYEQYF	TGTGCCAGCAGCTCTGGGGTACTAGGGTCGGGCTACGAGCAGTACTTC
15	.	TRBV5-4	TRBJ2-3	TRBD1	CASSLNRGISDTQYF	TGTGCCAGCAGCTTGAACAGGGGTATATCAGATACGCAGTATTTT
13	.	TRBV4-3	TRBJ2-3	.	CASSRQETDTQYF	TGCGCCAGCAGCCGACAGGAGACAGATACGCAGTATTTT
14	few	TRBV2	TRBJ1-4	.	CASKRRDNNEKLFF	TGTGCCAGCAAGAGGAGGGATAATAATGAAAAACTGTTTTTT